A single sample is the source of the 20 T cell receptor beta chains below, sequenced in a study of shared clonotypes between healthy human individuals. The data were produced by immunoSEQ multiplex PCR, yet TCRdb's version contains in-frame clones alone and is incomplete. In the table there are about 1 million clones, around four fifths of which are singletons. Sample: memory CD4+ T cells sorted from blood. Indicated subset: CD45RA-negative fraction. The source of these receptors is a man younger than 35 in good health.

This clone was counted at least ten times. The chain employs TRBV15 and TRBJ2-3; D might be TRBD1 (6 bases). The germline V gene has CDR1 LNHNV and CDR2 YYDKDF (reference sequence). Trimming left V 1 base short and J 2 bases short, with 10 bases between. CDR3 length equals 15 residues. The DNA for the CDR3 is TGTGCCACCAGCAGAGGGGACACCTACACAGATACGCAGTATTTT. Residues: CATSRGDTYTDTQYF.

This clone was counted between two and nine times. The chain joins TRBV6-4 to TRBJ2-7; D is unresolved. V was trimmed by 10 bases and J by 12 bases, leaving 10 bases between them. Per germline, CDR1 MRHNA and CDR2 SNTAGT. This CDR3 comprises 8 residues. CDR3 loop: CANLHSYF. CDR3 nucleotide sequence: TGTGCCAACCTACATTCGTACTTC.

Concerning this clone itself: Other DNA sequences of this sample code for an identical CDR3. CDR3 amino acids: CASRDRANQPQHF. The CDR3 DNA sequence: TGTGCCAGCAGGGACAGGGCTAATCAGCCCCAGCATTTT. V and J are TRBV6-1 and TRBJ1-5; TRBD1 matches 8 bases. Trimming removed 6 bases from V and 4 bases from J; junction bases left unmatched: 2. CDR1 and CDR2 from the germline V gene are MNHNS and SASEGT. The CDR3 extends over 13 amino acids.

This chain connects TRBV27 to TRBJ2-7; D remains ambiguous. Trimming pared 0 bases from V and 2 bases from J, leaving 5 bases between. The CDR3 covers 13 residues. Looked up from germline, CDR1 is MNHEY and CDR2 is SMNVEV (reference sequence). The CDR3 coding sequence is TGTGCCAGCAGTTTATCGATCCCCTACGAGCAGTACTTC. Protein product: CASSLSIPYEQYF.

The rearrangement joins TRBV7-6 to TRBJ2-2; no firm D call. Between the trimmed V and J ends, which lost 0 bases and 0 bases, there was a span of 8 bases. Germline V gene lookup returns CDR1 SGHVS and CDR2 FNYEAQ. The CDR3 spans 16 residues. CDR3 amino acids: CASSLAVGTNTGELFF. CDR3 DNA: TGTGCCAGCAGCTTAGCGGTCGGTACGAACACCGGGGAGCTGTTTTTT.

The V gene is TRBV18, the J gene TRBJ2-1; TRBD2 agrees at 7 bases. The ends lost 3 bases at V and 4 bases at J; junction bases unmatched: 12. The germline V gene has CDR1 KGHSH and CDR2 LQKENI. The length of the CDR3 is 17 residues. The CDR3 loop is CASSPPIREGRYNEQFF. The CDR3 DNA reads TGTGCCAGCTCACCCCCTATAAGGGAGGGCCGTTACAATGAGCAGTTCTTC.

The chain joins TRBV5-1 to TRBJ2-1, with D perhaps matching TRBD2 (6 bases). The V gene lost 4 bases and the J gene lost 9 bases, with 17 bases spanning the gap. Germline V gene data show CDR1 as SGHRS and CDR2 as YFSETQ. The CDR3 covers 14 residues. The CDR3 spells CASSPGPGGSEQFF. CDR3 in DNA: TGCGCCAGCAGCCCCGGGCCCGGGGGATCTGAGCAGTTCTTC.

The rearrangement uses TRBV10-3 and TRBJ2-5; 11 nucleotides line up with TRBD2. The V segment lost 4 bases and the J segment 1 base; nucleotides outside the gene matches: 2. CDR1 ENHRY and CDR2 SYGVKD come from the germline V gene. The CDR3 spans 15 residues. The CDR3 DNA reads TGTGCCATCAGTGCTAGCGGGGGGTTCCAAGAGACCCAGTACTTC. This gives the protein CAISASGGFQETQYF.

The rearrangement joins TRBV30 to TRBJ1-5; D might be TRBD1 (5 bases). The length of the CDR3 is 13 residues. V lost 1 base to trimming and J lost 10 bases, with 14 bases between them. Germline V gene sequence: CDR1 GTSNPN, CDR2 SVGIG (reference sequence). As DNA, the CDR3 is TGTGCCTGGAGTGACGGGGGAGGTTTTCCCCAGCATTTT. As protein: CAWSDGGGFPQHF. Based on the CDR3 plus reference TRBV30 and TRBJ1-5, the full variable domain is SQTIHQWPATLVQPVGSPLSLECTVEGTSNPNLYWYRQAAGRGLQLLFYSVGIGQISSEVPQNLSASRPQDRQFILSSKKLLLSDSGFYLCAWSDGGGFPQHFGDGTRLSIL.

The V call is TRBV9, the J call TRBJ1-4, with 9 bases identical to TRBD1. CDR1 is SGDLS and CDR2 is YYNGEE in the germline V gene. CDR3 length: 15 residues. Trimming removed 2 bases from V and 7 bases from J; junction bases left unmatched: 6. The CDR3 protein is CASSVSGTGSEKLFF. CDR3 coding DNA: TGTGCCAGCAGCGTTTCCGGGACAGGGAGTGAAAAACTGTTTTTT.

J is TRBJ2-1 and V is TRBV14; the match to TRBD2 covers 12 bases. Trimming cost V 4 bases and J 5 bases; bases outside gene matches: 6. This CDR3 comprises 16 residues. In germline, CDR1 is SGHDN, CDR2 FVKESK. CDR3 bases: TGTGCCAGCAGCCCCTTGGCTAGCGGGAGGGACAATGAGCAGTTCTTC. Translation gives CASSPLASGRDNEQFF. The whole variable domain, filled in from reference TRBV14 and TRBJ2-1, reads EAGVTQFPSHSVIEKGQTVTLRCDPISGHDNLYWYRRVMGKEIKFLLHFVKESKQDESGMPNNRFLAERTGGTYSTLKVQPAELEDSGVYFCASSPLASGRDNEQFFGPGTRLTVL.

The chain employs TRBV6-1 and TRBJ1-2; tentative D call: TRBD1 (6 bases). The V end lost 6 bases, the J end lost 7 bases, and 12 bases lay between the germline ends. Germline CDR1 reads MNHNS; CDR2 reads SASEGT. This CDR3 is built from 12 residues. CDR3: CASSHRAGGYTF. The CDR3 region has the DNA TGTGCCAGCAGCCACAGGGCTGGTGGCTACACCTTC.

The chain uses TRBV19 and TRBJ1-5; D unclear. This CDR3 is 14 amino acids long. V gave up 4 bases and J gave up 6 bases, with 13 bases separating them. Germline V lookup: CDR1 LNHDA, CDR2 SQIVND (reference sequence). The CDR3 DNA sequence: TGTGCCAGTAGTACCCCACCGGGAGGTCAGCCCCAGCATTTT. Its protein is CASSTPPGGQPQHF.

The V gene is TRBV4-3, the J gene TRBJ1-4; no clear D gene. V was pared by 4 bases and J by 7 bases, with 16 bases between. The germline gives CDR1 LGHNA, CDR2 YSLEER. The CDR3 consists of 15 residues. This chain's CDR3 is CASSPVQGGGEKLFF. In nucleotides, the CDR3 is TGCGCCAGCAGCCCTGTTCAAGGAGGTGGTGAAAAACTGTTTTTT.

V usage is TRBV10-2 and J usage is TRBJ2-7; 9 nucleotides agree with TRBD2. V dropped 5 bases and J dropped 6; count of bases not matched to a gene: 8. Germline values: CDR1 WSHSY, CDR2 SAAADI. This CDR3 contains 14 residues. This chain's CDR3 is CASSPGTSSREQYF. For the CDR3, the DNA is TGCGCCAGCAGTCCCGGGACTAGCAGTCGCGAGCAGTACTTC.

This clone appeared a single time. The chain has TRBV29-1 and TRBJ2-3; 9 bases line up with TRBD1. V was pared by 7 bases and J by 0 bases, with 5 bases of the junction left unmatched. Germline V lookup: CDR1 SQVTM, CDR2 ANQGSEA. The CDR3 has 14 residues. CDR3 sequence: CSAGQGSSTDTQYF. The CDR3 nucleotides read TGCAGCGCTGGACAGGGGAGTAGCACAGATACGCAGTATTTT.

CDR3 region: CAGIVRQGVLGELFF. The CDR3 DNA follows: TGTGCCGGGATTGTAAGGCAGGGAGTTCTCGGGGAGCTGTTTTTT. V gene TRBV30 combines with J gene TRBJ2-2; either TRBD1 or TRBD2 may fit D (5 bases each). V dropped 8 bases and J dropped 7 bases, with 23 bases sitting between them. This CDR3 contains 15 residues. Germline V gene lookup returns CDR1 GTSNPN and CDR2 SVGIG (reference sequence).

This chain connects TRBV6-1 to TRBJ1-5; D is uncertain. Trimming shortened V by 6 bases and J by 9 bases, and 18 bases separated the two germline ends. This CDR3 has 14 amino acids. Looked up from germline, CDR1 is MNHNS and CDR2 is SASEGT. CDR3 coding DNA: TGTGCCAGCAGCGAGGGCTACCCACCGTGGCCCCAGCATTTT. Protein: CASSEGYPPWPQHF.

The chain employs TRBV9 and TRBJ1-2; a weak D match, TRBD1 (5 bases). V was clipped by 4 bases and J by 4 bases, with 17 bases between them. The CDR3 totals 15 residues. Germline lookup yields CDR1 SGDLS and CDR2 YYNGEE. The CDR3 coding sequence is TGTGCCAGCAGCTCGGGGGGTACCTTTTCCTATGGCTACACCTTC. Residues: CASSSGGTFSYGYTF.

This clone was seen just once. The V call is TRBV2, the J call TRBJ2-5; 9 positions match TRBD1. V gave up 8 bases and J gave up 5 bases; unmatched junction bases: 3. The germline V gene has CDR1 SNHLY and CDR2 FYNNEI. The CDR3 is 12 residues long. The CDR3 is CASRDRAETQYF. The CDR3 nucleotides are TGTGCCAGCCGGGACAGGGCGGAGACCCAGTACTTC.